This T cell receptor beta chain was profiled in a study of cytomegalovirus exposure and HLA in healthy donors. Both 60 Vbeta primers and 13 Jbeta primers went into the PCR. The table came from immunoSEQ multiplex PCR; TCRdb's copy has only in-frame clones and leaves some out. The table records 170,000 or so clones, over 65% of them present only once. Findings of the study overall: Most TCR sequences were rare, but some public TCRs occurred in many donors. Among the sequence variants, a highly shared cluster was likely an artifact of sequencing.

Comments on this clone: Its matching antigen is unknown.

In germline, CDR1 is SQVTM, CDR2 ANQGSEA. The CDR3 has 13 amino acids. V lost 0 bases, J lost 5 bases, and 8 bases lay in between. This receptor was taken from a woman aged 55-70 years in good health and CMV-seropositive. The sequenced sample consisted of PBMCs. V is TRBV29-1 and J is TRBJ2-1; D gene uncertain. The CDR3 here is CSVEEGSDNEQFF. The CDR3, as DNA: TGCAGCGTTGAAGAGGGCTCTGACAATGAGCAGTTCTTC.